Following are 21 T cell receptor beta chains from one sample sequenced in a study of long-term antiretroviral therapy in people with HIV. They ran version v3.0 of the immunoSEQ assay at survey level. Here immunoSEQ multiplex PCR was the method, and the copy in TCRdb shows in-frame clones only, minus some. The sample carries about 9,000 clones, roughly 84% recorded once. Source: unsorted PBMCs, taken 0.3 years before starting antiretroviral therapy. The receptors stem from a young man with HIV.

The chain links TRBV28 to TRBJ1-2; D perhaps matches TRBD1 (6 bases). Trimming left V 2 bases short and J 6 bases short, with 10 bases between. The CDR3 spans 13 residues. Germline-derived CDR1 and CDR2 are MDHEN and SYDVKM. The CDR3 reads CASSLQGGDGYTF. The CDR3 DNA follows: TGTGCCAGCAGTTTACAAGGGGGGGATGGCTACACCTTC.

The CDR3 nucleotides read TGTGCCAGCCGGACCCGACGGGGTGACAATGAAAAACTGTTTTTT. It translates to CASRTRRGDNEKLFF. This chain links TRBV2 with TRBJ1-4, with no clear D. Germline loops: CDR1 SNHLY, CDR2 FYNNEI. The germline V and J ends were trimmed by 8 bases and 5 bases, with 18 bases remaining between them. The length of the CDR3 is 15 residues.

V gene TRBV19 combines with J gene TRBJ1-3, with TRBD1 as a possible D gene (5 bases). Germline CDR1 is LNHDA and CDR2 is SQIVND (reference sequence). This CDR3 has 18 residues. V dropped 7 bases and J dropped 0 bases, with 22 bases sitting between them. The CDR3 DNA sequence: TGTGCCAGTAATCCTGGATGGGACGCCGGACTCTCTGGAAACACCATATATTTT. Residues: CASNPGWDAGLSGNTIYF.

This sequence joins TRBV5-4 and TRBJ1-5, with D tentatively TRBD1 (6 bases). Trimming removed 3 bases from V and 0 bases from J, with 13 bases in between. CDR1 is SGHNT, CDR2 YYREEE, per germline (reference sequence). The CDR3 covers 16 residues. The CDR3 loop reads CASSSGGGHSNQPQHF. CDR3 nucleotide sequence: TGTGCCAGCAGCTCGGGCGGGGGGCATAGCAATCAGCCCCAGCATTTT.

This clone showed up just a few times. For the CDR3, the DNA is TGTGCCAGCAGCCCTAGCGGGAGCCCCTACAATGAGCAGTTCTTC. Protein: CASSPSGSPYNEQFF. The J gene is TRBJ2-1, the V gene TRBV11-2; 10 bases are a match to TRBD2. The CDR3 totals 15 residues. CDR1 and CDR2 from the germline V gene are SGHAT and FQNNGV. V dropped 5 bases and J dropped 2; count of bases not matched to a gene: 3.

The genes are TRBV6-5 and TRBJ1-1; D gene uncertain. V was shortened by 0 bases and J by 5 bases, with 7 bases between the two germline ends. Germline V gives CDR1 MNHEY, CDR2 SVGAGI. There are 13 residues in the CDR3. Here the CDR3 reads CASSYSGSTEAFF. The CDR3 nucleotides are TGTGCCAGCAGTTACTCGGGAAGTACTGAAGCTTTCTTT.

The rearrangement uses TRBV5-1 and TRBJ2-7; 8 bases match TRBD1. Losses at the gene ends were 4 bases for V and 2 bases for J; bases not matched to a gene: 5. This CDR3 is 14 amino acids long. Per germline, CDR1 SGHRS and CDR2 YFSETQ. CDR3 region: CASSKGQVAYEQYF. Written as DNA, the CDR3 is TGCGCCAGCAGCAAGGGACAGGTGGCCTACGAGCAGTACTTC. Filled out from reference TRBV5-1 and TRBJ2-7, the complete variable domain reads KAGVTQTPRYLIKTRGQQVTLSCSPISGHRSVSWYQQTPGQGLQFLFEYFSETQRNKGNFPGRFSGRQFSNSRSEMNVSTLELGDSALYLCASSKGQVAYEQYFGPGTRLTVT.

This chain links TRBV10-3 with TRBJ2-7; 14 bases agree with TRBD2. This CDR3 spans 13 amino acids. Germline V lookup: CDR1 ENHRY, CDR2 SYGVKD. The V gene end was trimmed by 8 bases and the J gene end by 5 bases; junction bases not matched to a gene: 2. DNA for the CDR3: TGTGCCATCGGGGGACTAGCGGGAGACGAGCAGTACTTC. The encoded protein is CAIGGLAGDEQYF.

The table lists this clone with a few counts. V is TRBV28 and J is TRBJ1-2, with D perhaps TRBD1 (5 bases). V gave up 7 bases and J gave up 7 bases, with 16 bases separating them. This CDR3 region has 13 residues. The germline V gene encodes CDR1 MDHEN and CDR2 SYDVKM. DNA for the CDR3: TGTGCCAGCACCACGGGAGGGGCGCGTGGCTACACCTTC. Its protein product is CASTTGGARGYTF.

The CDR3 region is CASSPATEYGYTF. In nucleotides, the CDR3 is TGTGCCAGCTCACCAGCCACAGAGTATGGCTACACCTTC. The chain couples TRBV18 to TRBJ1-2; no clear D. The germline V and J ends were trimmed by 2 bases and 5 bases, with 9 bases remaining between them. The CDR3 sequence is 13 residues long. Germline V gene data show CDR1 as KGHSH and CDR2 as LQKENI.

The chain links TRBV28 to TRBJ2-7; possible D gene TRBD1, 5 bases. The CDR3 loop spans 13 amino acids. V lost 2 bases and J lost 6, with 11 bases in between. The V gene's germline CDR1 is MDHEN and CDR2 SYDVKM. CDR3 sequence reads: CASSLPGSGEQYF. DNA of the CDR3: TGTGCCAGCAGTTTACCAGGGTCCGGCGAGCAGTACTTC.

The chain couples TRBV6-1 to TRBJ2-1, with 8 bases fitting TRBD2. V lost 1 base to trimming and J lost 8 bases; unmatched junction nucleotides: 13. Per the germline V gene, CDR1 is MNHNS and CDR2 is SASEGT. This CDR3 spans 17 amino acids. The CDR3 sequence is CASSEGVLTGGPDEQFF. Here the CDR3 DNA reads TGTGCCAGCAGTGAAGGGGTCTTAACGGGGGGGCCCGATGAGCAGTTCTTC.

The CDR3, as DNA: TGTGCCAGCAGGCCTCAGGGAATCTACGAGCAGTACTTC. Amino acids: CASRPQGIYEQYF. This rearrangement joins TRBV27 to TRBJ2-7; TRBD1 is a possible D gene (5 bases). The ends were cut back, 6 bases at V and 3 bases at J, with 12 bases in the middle. Germline V lookup: CDR1 MNHEY, CDR2 SMNVEV (reference sequence). The CDR3 loop spans 13 amino acids.

The rearrangement joins TRBV4-1 to TRBJ1-5; 7 nucleotides match TRBD1. V shed 3 bases and J 5 bases; nucleotides not matched to a gene: 7. The germline V gene has CDR1 MGHRA and CDR2 YSYEKL. The CDR3 runs to 15 residues. The CDR3 DNA reads as TGCGCCAGCAGCCAGCAGGGGGTCTGGGATCAGCCCCAGCATTTT. Amino acids: CASSQQGVWDQPQHF.

The V and J genes are TRBV28 and TRBJ1-5; D is unresolved. The CDR3 extends over 19 amino acids. Trimming cost V 3 bases and J 0 bases, with 21 bases left between them. Per the germline V gene, CDR1 is MDHEN and CDR2 is SYDVKM. This CDR3 is CASSFPFAIPVYSNQPQHF. CDR3 in DNA: TGTGCCAGCAGTTTCCCCTTCGCGATTCCAGTATATAGCAATCAGCCCCAGCATTTT.

This clone was detected only a few times. V is TRBV6-5 and J is TRBJ1-2, with D unclear. Trimming pared 8 bases from V and 2 bases from J, leaving 15 bases between. The V gene's germline CDR1 is MNHEY and CDR2 SVGAGI. This CDR3 has 14 residues. CDR3 sequence (DNA): TGTGCCAGCTTCGATCCCTGGGAGAACTATGGCTACACCTTC. It codes for CASFDPWENYGYTF.

This clone showed up just once. V gene TRBV28 combines with J gene TRBJ2-3; 8 bases line up with TRBD2. The junction had 11 bases not matched to a gene; V was cut back by 6 bases and J by 6 bases. The CDR3 spans 15 residues. CDR1 MDHEN and CDR2 SYDVKM come from the germline V gene. In DNA, the CDR3 is TGTGCCAGCAGCATCAAGGGGCGGGGGGCGGATACGCAGTATTTT. It is translated as CASSIKGRGADTQYF.

The genes are TRBV7-2 and TRBJ1-5; 10 positions agree with TRBD1. This CDR3 has 15 residues. Germline V CDR1 and CDR2: SGHTA, FQGNSA. V lost 1 base to trimming and J lost 5 bases; unmatched junction nucleotides: 2. The CDR3 coding sequence is TGTGCCAGCAGCTTAGTCGGGACAGGGGATCAGCCCCAGCATTTT. Amino acid sequence: CASSLVGTGDQPQHF. Full variable domain (rest looked up from reference TRBV7-2 and TRBJ1-5): GAGVSQSPSNKVTEKGKDVELRCDPISGHTALYWYRQSLGQGLEFLIYFQGNSAPDKSGLPSDRFSAERTGGSVSTLTIQRTQQEDSAVYLCASSLVGTGDQPQHFGDGTRLSIL.

In its sample, this clone ranks as large. V gene TRBV7-9 combines with J gene TRBJ2-2, with D possibly matching TRBD2 (5 bases). The ends were cut back, 5 bases at V and 6 bases at J, with 16 bases in the middle. The CDR3 has 15 residues. Germline V gene sequence: CDR1 SEHNR, CDR2 FQNEAQ (reference sequence). CDR3 bases: TGTGCCAGCAGCCCCGAGGGCTTTTTGGCCGGGGAGCTGTTTTTT. Protein: CASSPEGFLAGELFF.

The chain recombines TRBV10-3 with TRBJ1-2, with 7 bases fitting TRBD1. V trimming: 2 bases; J trimming: 3 bases; junction bases outside the gene matches: 3. The germline V gene has CDR1 ENHRY and CDR2 SYGVKD. The CDR3 sequence is 14 residues long. The DNA of the CDR3 is TGTGCCATCAGTGAGACCGGGACAGACTATGGCTACACCTTC. Amino acid sequence: CAISETGTDYGYTF.

This clone was detected once. Written as DNA, the CDR3 is TGTGCCAGCAGCTTAGCAGGCCCTGGAAACACCATATATTTT. As protein: CASSLAGPGNTIYF. The V and J genes are TRBV7-6 and TRBJ1-3; D gene uncertain. The CDR3 has 14 amino acids. V lost 0 bases, J lost 2 bases, and 5 bases lay in between. Germline CDR1 SGHVS, CDR2 FNYEAQ. Full variable domain (missing parts from reference TRBV7-6 and TRBJ1-3): GAGVSQSPRYKVTKRGQDVALRCDPISGHVSLYWYRQALGQGPEFLTYFNYEAQQDKSGLPNDRFSAERPEGSISTLTIQRTEQRDSAMYRCASSLAGPGNTIYFGEGSWLTVV.